This TCR beta chain derives from a study of blood T cell repertoires in COVID-19. In the study overall: Samples came from the United States, Italy and Spain, spanning acute and convalescent COVID-19.

Source study methods: The authors estimated nucleated cell counts from reference gene primer amplification. The assay was immunoSEQ multiplex PCR, and TCRdb's table has in-frame clones only and misses some. Clone size and V and J calls were adopted from that table, with D and trimming inferred from the DNA. This sample yields about 270,000 clones, of which approximately 86% are seen a single time; approximately 1% belongs to the top ten. Assignment of participants to cohorts was predicated upon participant-reported clinical history. Donors in Cohort 3 who had recovered were those with two negative PCRs, healthcare professional clearance, or resolution of their symptoms. The TCR was taken from a woman under 40 who had recovered from COVID-19. The sequenced sample consisted of PBMCs or T cells enriched from blood (not recorded which).

The CDR3 spells CASSLERGLAETQYF. For the CDR3, the DNA is TGTGCCAGCAGCTTAGAACGAGGGCTAGCAGAGACCCAGTACTTC. This chain joins TRBV11-3 and TRBJ2-5; a possible D gene is TRBD2 (5 bases). Trimming left V 0 bases short and J 4 bases short, with 12 bases between. Germline-derived CDR1 and CDR2 are SGHNT and YENEEA. This CDR3 has 15 residues.